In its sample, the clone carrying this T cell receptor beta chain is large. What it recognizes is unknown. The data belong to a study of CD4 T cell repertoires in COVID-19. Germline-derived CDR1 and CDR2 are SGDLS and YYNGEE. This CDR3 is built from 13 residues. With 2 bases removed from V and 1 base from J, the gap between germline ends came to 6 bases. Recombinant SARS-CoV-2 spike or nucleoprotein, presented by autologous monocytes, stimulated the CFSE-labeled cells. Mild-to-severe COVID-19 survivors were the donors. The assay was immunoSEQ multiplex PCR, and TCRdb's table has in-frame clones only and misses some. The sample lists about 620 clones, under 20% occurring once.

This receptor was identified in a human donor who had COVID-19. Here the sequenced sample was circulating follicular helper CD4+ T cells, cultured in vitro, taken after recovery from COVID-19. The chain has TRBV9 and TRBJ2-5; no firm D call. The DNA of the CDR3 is TGTGCCAGCAGCGTCGGCCCCCAAGAGACCCAGTACTTC. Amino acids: CASSVGPQETQYF. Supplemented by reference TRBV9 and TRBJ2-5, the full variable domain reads DSGVTQTPKHLITATGQRVTLRCSPRSGDLSVYWYQQSLDQGLQFLIQYYNGEERAKGNILERFSAQQFPDLHSELNLSSLELGDSALYFCASSVGPQETQYFGPGTRLLVL.